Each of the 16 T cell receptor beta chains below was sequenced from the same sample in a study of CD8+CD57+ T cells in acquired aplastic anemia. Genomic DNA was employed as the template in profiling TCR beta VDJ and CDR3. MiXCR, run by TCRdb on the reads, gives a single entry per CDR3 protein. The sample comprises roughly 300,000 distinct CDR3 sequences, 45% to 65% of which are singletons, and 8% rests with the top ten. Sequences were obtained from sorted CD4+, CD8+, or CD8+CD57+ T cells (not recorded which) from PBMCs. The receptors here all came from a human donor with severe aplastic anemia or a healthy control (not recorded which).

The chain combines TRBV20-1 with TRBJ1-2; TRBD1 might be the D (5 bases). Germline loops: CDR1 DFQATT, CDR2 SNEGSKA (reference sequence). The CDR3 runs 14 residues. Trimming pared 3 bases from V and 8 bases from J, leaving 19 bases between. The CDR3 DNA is TGCAGTGCTAGGCCCAGGTGGGGCGGGGAGGGCTACACCTTC. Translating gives CSARPRWGGEGYTF.

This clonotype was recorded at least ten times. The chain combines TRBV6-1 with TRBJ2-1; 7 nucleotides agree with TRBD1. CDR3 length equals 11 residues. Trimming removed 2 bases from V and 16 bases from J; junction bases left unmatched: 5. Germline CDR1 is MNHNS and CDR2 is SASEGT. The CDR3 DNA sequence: TGTGCCAGCAGTGAATACGACAGGGACTTCTTC. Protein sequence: CASSEYDRDFF.

CDR3 sequence: CASSPGQGASSYEQYF. In DNA, the CDR3 is TGCGCCAGCAGCCCGGGACAGGGGGCGAGTTCCTACGAGCAGTACTTC. This chain uses TRBV5-1 with TRBJ2-7; 12 bases map to TRBD1. J lost 1 base, V lost 4 bases, and 6 bases had no gene match. The length of the CDR3 is 16 residues. The germline V gene encodes CDR1 SGHRS and CDR2 YFSETQ.

CDR3 amino acids: CASSMWTENNEQFF. The CDR3 DNA reads TGTGCCAGTAGTATGTGGACTGAGAACAATGAGCAGTTCTTC. This rearrangement joins TRBV19 to TRBJ2-1, with a weak D call TRBD2 (5 bases). From germline, CDR1 is LNHDA and CDR2 SQIVND (reference sequence). The length of the CDR3 is 14 residues. Trimming removed 3 bases at V and 5 bases at J, with 11 bases between.

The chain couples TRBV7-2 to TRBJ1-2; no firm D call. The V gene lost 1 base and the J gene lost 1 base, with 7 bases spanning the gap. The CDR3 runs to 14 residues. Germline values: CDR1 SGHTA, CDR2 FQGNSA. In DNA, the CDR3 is TGTGCCAGCAGCTTAGGAGCTTTTAACTATGGCTACACCTTC. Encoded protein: CASSLGAFNYGYTF.

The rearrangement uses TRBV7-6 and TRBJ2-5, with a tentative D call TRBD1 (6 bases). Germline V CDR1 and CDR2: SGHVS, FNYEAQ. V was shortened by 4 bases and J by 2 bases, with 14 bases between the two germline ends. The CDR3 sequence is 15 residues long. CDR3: CASSWGRAAQETQYF. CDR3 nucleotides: TGTGCCAGCAGCTGGGGGCGGGCCGCGCAAGAGACCCAGTACTTC.

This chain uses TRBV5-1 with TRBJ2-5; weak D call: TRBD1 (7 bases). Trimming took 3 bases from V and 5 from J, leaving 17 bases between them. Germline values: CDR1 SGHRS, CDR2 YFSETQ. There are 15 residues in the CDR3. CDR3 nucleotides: TGCGCCAGCAGCTCAGGGGGGCCAGAGGGCGAGACCCAGTACTTC. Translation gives CASSSGGPEGETQYF.

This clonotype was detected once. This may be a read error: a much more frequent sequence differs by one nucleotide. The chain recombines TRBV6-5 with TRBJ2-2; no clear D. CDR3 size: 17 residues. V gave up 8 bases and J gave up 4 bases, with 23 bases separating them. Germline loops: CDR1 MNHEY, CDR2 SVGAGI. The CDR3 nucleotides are TGTGCCAGCGCCCAGCCGGCCTCAAAGCAAGGCACCGGGGAGCTGTTTTTT. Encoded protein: CASAQPASKQGTGELFF.

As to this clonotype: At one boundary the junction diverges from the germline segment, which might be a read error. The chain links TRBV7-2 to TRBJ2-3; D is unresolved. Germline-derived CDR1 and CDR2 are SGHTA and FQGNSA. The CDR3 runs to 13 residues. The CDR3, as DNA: TGCGCCAGCAGCCGGATAATAGCAGATACGCAGTATTTT. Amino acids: CASSRIIADTQYF.

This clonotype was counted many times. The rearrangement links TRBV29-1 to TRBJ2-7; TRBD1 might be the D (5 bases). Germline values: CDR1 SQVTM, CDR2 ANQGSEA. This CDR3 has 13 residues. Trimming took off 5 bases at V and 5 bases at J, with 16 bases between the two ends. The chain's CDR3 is CSVKGRVHHEQYF. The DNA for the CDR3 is TGCAGCGTTAAAGGCAGGGTACACCACGAGCAGTACTTC.

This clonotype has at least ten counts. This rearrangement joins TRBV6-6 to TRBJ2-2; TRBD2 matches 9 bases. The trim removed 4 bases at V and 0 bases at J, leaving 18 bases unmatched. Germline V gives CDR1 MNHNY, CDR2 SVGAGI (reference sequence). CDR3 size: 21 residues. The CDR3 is CASSSLLGGGELRANTGELFF. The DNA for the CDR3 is TGTGCCAGCAGTTCCCTTCTTGGCGGGGGGGAGCTACGAGCGAACACCGGGGAGCTGTTTTTT.

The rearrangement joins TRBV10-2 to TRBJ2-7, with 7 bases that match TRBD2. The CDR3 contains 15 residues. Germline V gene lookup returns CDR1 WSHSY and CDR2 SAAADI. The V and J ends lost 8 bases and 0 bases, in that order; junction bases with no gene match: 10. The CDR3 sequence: CASRGLAGNSYEQYF. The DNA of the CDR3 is TGCGCCAGCCGGGGGTTAGCGGGCAACTCCTACGAGCAGTACTTC.

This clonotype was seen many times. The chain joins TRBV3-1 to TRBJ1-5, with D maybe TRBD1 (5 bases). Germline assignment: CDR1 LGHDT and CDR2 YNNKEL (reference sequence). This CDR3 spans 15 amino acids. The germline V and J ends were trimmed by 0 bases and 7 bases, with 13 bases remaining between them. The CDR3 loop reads CASSQDPSGRQPQHF. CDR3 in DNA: TGTGCCAGCAGCCAAGACCCGTCGGGGCGGCAGCCCCAGCATTTT. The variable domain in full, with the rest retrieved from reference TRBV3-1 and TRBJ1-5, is DTAVSQTPKYLVTQMGNDKSIKCEQNLGHDTMYWYKQDSKKFLKIMFSYNNKELIINETVPNRFSPKSPDKAHLNLHINSLELGDSAVYFCASSQDPSGRQPQHFGDGTRLSIL.

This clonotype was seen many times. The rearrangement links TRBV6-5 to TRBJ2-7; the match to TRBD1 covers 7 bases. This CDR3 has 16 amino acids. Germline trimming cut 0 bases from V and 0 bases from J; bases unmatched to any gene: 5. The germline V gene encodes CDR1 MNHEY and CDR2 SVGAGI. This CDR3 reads CASSYSGTATSYEQYF. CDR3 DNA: TGTGCCAGCAGTTACTCCGGGACAGCCACCTCCTACGAGCAGTACTTC.

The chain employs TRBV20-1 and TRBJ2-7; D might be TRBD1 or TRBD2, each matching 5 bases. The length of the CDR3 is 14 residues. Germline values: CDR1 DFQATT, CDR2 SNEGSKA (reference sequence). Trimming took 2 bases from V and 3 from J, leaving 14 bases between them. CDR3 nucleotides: TGCAGTGCTAGATCTGGGGGAATTCTCTACGAGCAGTACTTC. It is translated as CSARSGGILYEQYF.

The CDR3 spells CASSLVQGLGSPLHF. CDR3 nucleotides: TGTGCCAGCAGCTTAGTACAGGGGTTGGGATCACCCCTCCACTTT. The J gene is TRBJ1-6, the V gene TRBV7-2, with 7 bases lining up with TRBD1. The length of the CDR3 is 15 residues. Per germline, CDR1 SGHTA and CDR2 FQGNSA. Germline trimming cut 1 base from V and 10 bases from J; bases unmatched to any gene: 7.